These 26 T cell receptor beta chains came from one sample sequenced in a study of cytomegalovirus exposure and HLA in healthy donors. Repertoires were generated with immunoSEQ multiplex PCR, while TCRdb's copy carries only in-frame clones and drops some. The sample has over 110,000 clones, roughly nine tenths seen once; the top ten hold 2.9%. Sequencing input: PBMCs. All receptors come from a man between 18 and 29 years old in good health and CMV-seronegative.

This sequence joins TRBV19 and TRBJ1-2; TRBD1 matches at 7 bases. Trimming cost V 3 bases and J 8 bases; bases outside gene matches: 9. Germline loops: CDR1 LNHDA, CDR2 SQIVND (reference sequence). The CDR3 has 14 amino acids. The chain's CDR3 is CASSIGDSPRGYTF. The CDR3 DNA follows: TGTGCCAGTAGTATTGGGGACAGCCCCCGGGGCTACACCTTC.

The genes are TRBV5-1 and TRBJ2-3; D uncertain. Germline CDR1 SGHRS, CDR2 YFSETQ. Trimming cost V 2 bases and J 5 bases, with 3 bases left between them. This CDR3 is 11 amino acids long. The CDR3 loop is CASSFKDTQYF. The CDR3 DNA is TGCGCCAGCAGCTTCAAAGATACGCAGTATTTT.

The CDR3 coding sequence is TGTGCCAGCAGAAACAGGAAGAGCTCCTACAATGAGCAGTTCTTC. This sequence encodes CASRNRKSSYNEQFF. The chain carries TRBV27 and TRBJ2-1; the D gene is possibly TRBD1 (5 bases). There are 15 residues in the CDR3. The germline V gene has CDR1 MNHEY and CDR2 SMNVEV (reference sequence). Trimming stripped 6 bases from V and 0 bases from J, with 12 bases between.

The V gene is TRBV5-1, the J gene TRBJ2-1; 8 bases are a match to TRBD1. The germline V gene encodes CDR1 SGHRS and CDR2 YFSETQ. The CDR3 has 13 amino acids. After removal of 5 bases from V and 9 bases from J, the junction contained 7 bases not matched to a gene. Here the CDR3 DNA reads TGCGCCAGCAGGTGGGACAGGCGCCGTGAGCAGTTCTTC. Its translation is CASRWDRRREQFF. Using reference TRBV5-1 and TRBJ2-1 for the parts outside the CDR3, the full variable domain is KAGVTQTPRYLIKTRGQQVTLSCSPISGHRSVSWYQQTPGQGLQFLFEYFSETQRNKGNFPGRFSGRQFSNSRSEMNVSTLELGDSALYLCASRWDRRREQFFGPGTRLTVL.

This clone was found once. The chain combines TRBV7-6 with TRBJ2-1; 7 bases agree with TRBD2. Germline CDR1 and CDR2: SGHVS and FNYEAQ. Trimming cost V 1 base and J 6 bases; bases outside gene matches: 15. CDR3 size: 18 residues. CDR3 in DNA: TGTGCCAGCAGCTTAGACTTTCGAGCGGGGAGGTCCCTCAATGAGCAGTTCTTC. This codes for CASSLDFRAGRSLNEQFF.

V and J are TRBV2 and TRBJ2-2, with D possibly being TRBD2 (6 bases). The CDR3 is 13 residues long. The V gene lost 6 bases and the J gene lost 7 bases, with 12 bases spanning the gap. CDR1 is SNHLY and CDR2 is FYNNEI in the germline V gene. CDR3 nucleotides: TGTGCCAGCAGAGGGGACTGGGGCGGGGAGCTGTTTTTT. It is translated as CASRGDWGGELFF.

This chain joins TRBV4-3 and TRBJ2-7, with D uncertain. The length of the CDR3 is 15 residues. Germline CDR1 is LGHNA and CDR2 is YSLEER. V shed 0 bases and J shed 3 bases, with 12 bases lying between them. The CDR3 DNA reads as TGCGCCAGCAGCCAAGAATTTGGGCAAATCTACGAGCAGTACTTC. Its translation: CASSQEFGQIYEQYF.

The V call is TRBV11-2, the J call TRBJ1-2; no clear D. Germline loops: CDR1 SGHAT, CDR2 FQNNGV. Trimming removed 3 bases at V and 9 bases at J, with 11 bases between. The CDR3 runs 12 residues. The CDR3 DNA reads as TGTGCCAGCAGCTTGACAAGTCGTAGCTACACCTTC. This translates into CASSLTSRSYTF.

The rearrangement links TRBV2 to TRBJ1-2; D perhaps matches TRBD1 (5 bases). CDR1 is SNHLY, CDR2 FYNNEI, per germline. There are 14 residues in the CDR3. V dropped 6 bases and J dropped 5 bases, with 16 bases sitting between them. CDR3 amino acids: CASSRDWNKYGYTF. In DNA, the CDR3 is TGTGCCAGCAGCCGGGACTGGAATAAGTATGGCTACACCTTC.

V is TRBV2 and J is TRBJ1-3; tentatively, D is TRBD1 (5 bases). The length of the CDR3 is 15 residues. The V and J ends lost 4 bases and 2 bases respectively, with 12 bases between them. The V gene's germline CDR1 is SNHLY and CDR2 FYNNEI. The CDR3 DNA is TGTGCCAGCAGTGGACAGAGGCTTCCTGGAAACACCATATATTTT. It codes for CASSGQRLPGNTIYF.

Regarding this clone: At the DNA level, this CDR3 is encoded by other sequences in the same sample as well. The chain carries TRBV6-4 and TRBJ2-3; 11 nucleotides align to TRBD2. V was clipped by 0 bases and J by 6 bases; unmatched bases: 2. In germline, CDR1 is MRHNA, CDR2 SNTAGT. This CDR3 has 15 residues. The CDR3: CASSDSSGGADTQYF. CDR3 bases: TGTGCCAGCAGTGACTCTAGCGGGGGGGCCGATACGCAGTATTTT.

The V gene is TRBV5-1, the J gene TRBJ1-3; D might be TRBD1 (6 bases). Looked up from germline, CDR1 is SGHRS and CDR2 is YFSETQ. CDR3 length: 16 residues. V was clipped by 0 bases and J by 0 bases, with 10 bases between them. Here the CDR3 DNA reads TGCGCCAGCAGCTTGGGACAGGCCTCCTCTGGAAACACCATATATTTT. Translation gives CASSLGQASSGNTIYF.

The V gene is TRBV29-1, the J gene TRBJ2-2; possible D gene TRBD2, 7 bases. The CDR3 consists of 17 residues. CDR1 SQVTM and CDR2 ANQGSEA come from the germline V gene. V was clipped by 6 bases and J by 2 bases, with 22 bases between them. CDR3: CSVPRSGGARNTGELFF. The DNA for the CDR3 is TGCAGCGTGCCGCGGTCTGGGGGGGCAAGAAACACCGGGGAGCTGTTTTTT.

The J gene is TRBJ1-4, the V gene TRBV19, with D uncertain. Germline V gene sequence: CDR1 LNHDA, CDR2 SQIVND (reference sequence). This CDR3 comprises 14 residues. Deletions cut 4 bases from V and 4 bases from J, with 10 bases between. The DNA of the CDR3 is TGTGCCAGTAGTAACGGGATCTATAATGAAAAACTGTTTTTT. Its translation: CASSNGIYNEKLFF.

This clone was counted a single time. In nucleotides, the CDR3 is TGTGCCAGCAGTTTCCATCTAGTAAATGAGCAGTTCTTC. The encoded protein is CASSFHLVNEQFF. This sequence joins TRBV27 and TRBJ2-1, with D unresolved. The V and J ends lost 3 bases and 7 bases respectively, with 10 bases between them. There are 13 residues in the CDR3. Per germline, CDR1 MNHEY and CDR2 SMNVEV (reference sequence).

The CDR3: CASSQATGGTDTQYF. The CDR3 coding sequence is TGCGCCAGCAGCCAAGCGACAGGGGGGACAGATACGCAGTATTTT. The chain carries TRBV4-3 and TRBJ2-3; 9 positions agree with TRBD1. Germline CDR1 and CDR2: LGHNA and YSLEER. With V trimmed by 1 base and J by 3 bases, 2 bases remained unmatched. This CDR3 is 15 amino acids long.

The rearrangement uses TRBV7-2 and TRBJ1-1; D uncertain. Looked up from germline, CDR1 is SGHTA and CDR2 is FQGNSA. The CDR3 consists of 13 residues. V lost 8 bases, J lost 4 bases, and 14 bases lay in between. In nucleotides, the CDR3 is TGTGCCAGCCTACTTACAGAGGGCACTGAAGCTTTCTTT. Its protein product is CASLLTEGTEAFF. Complete variable domain (other parts from reference TRBV7-2 and TRBJ1-1): GAGVSQSPSNKVTEKGKDVELRCDPISGHTALYWYRQSLGQGLEFLIYFQGNSAPDKSGLPSDRFSAERTGGSVSTLTIQRTQQEDSAVYLCASLLTEGTEAFFGQGTRLTVV.

The V call is TRBV29-1, the J call TRBJ2-3; D might be TRBD1 (5 bases). V was trimmed by 7 bases and J by 6 bases, leaving 8 bases between them. The CDR3 spans 10 residues. Germline CDR1 SQVTM, CDR2 ANQGSEA. The CDR3 loop is CSGTRDTQYF. The CDR3 region has the DNA TGCAGCGGGACAAGGGATACGCAGTATTTT.

The chain uses TRBV6-1 and TRBJ2-1; no reliable D call. Germline loops: CDR1 MNHNS, CDR2 SASEGT. The length of the CDR3 is 12 residues. With 3 bases removed from V and 11 bases from J, the gap between germline ends came to 11 bases. The CDR3 DNA sequence: TGTGCCAGCAGTGATAACGTACTACAGCAGTTCTTC. Its protein is CASSDNVLQQFF.

V is TRBV7-2 and J is TRBJ2-3, with 12 bases lining up with TRBD2. This CDR3 has 16 residues. The V gene's germline CDR1 is SGHTA and CDR2 FQGNSA. J lost 3 bases, V lost 5 bases, and 6 bases had no gene match. CDR3 sequence: CASSHSTSGSTDTQYF. CDR3 bases: TGTGCCAGCAGCCATTCGACTAGCGGGAGTACAGATACGCAGTATTTT.

The V call is TRBV29-1, the J call TRBJ2-7; D is unresolved. Between the trimmed V and J ends, which lost 6 bases and 2 bases, there was a span of 14 bases. This CDR3 has 13 amino acids. Germline CDR1 is SQVTM and CDR2 is ANQGSEA. The CDR3 protein is CSVRLESTYEQYF. The CDR3 DNA is TGCAGCGTCCGACTTGAGTCCACCTACGAGCAGTACTTC.

The chain's CDR3 is CASIDLGSGNIEQFF. Here the CDR3 DNA reads TGTGCCAGCATCGATCTCGGTAGCGGGAACATTGAGCAGTTCTTC. The chain recombines TRBV27 with TRBJ2-1; TRBD2 agrees at 8 bases. The germline gives CDR1 MNHEY, CDR2 SMNVEV (reference sequence). There are 15 residues in the CDR3. Trimming took 7 bases from V and 9 from J; bases not matched to a gene: 14.

CDR3 in DNA: TGCGCCAGCACTTACCGGGACCCTTGGGGGGATGAGCAGTTCTTC. This gives the protein CASTYRDPWGDEQFF. The chain links TRBV10-2 to TRBJ2-1; D perhaps matches TRBD2 (6 bases). V was cut by 7 bases and J by 8 bases, with 21 bases left in between. This CDR3 comprises 15 residues. Germline V CDR1 and CDR2: WSHSY, SAAADI.

The gene calls are TRBV30 and TRBJ2-1; D gene ambiguous. CDR3 length: 14 amino acids. V lost 2 bases to trimming and J lost 8 bases, with 16 bases between them. Germline V gives CDR1 GTSNPN, CDR2 SVGIG (reference sequence). CDR3 amino acids: CAWSLAGPSDEQFF. CDR3 coding DNA: TGTGCCTGGAGTTTGGCAGGCCCCTCAGATGAGCAGTTCTTC.

This clone was found once. This chain links TRBV10-1 with TRBJ2-3, with 7 bases that match TRBD2. V lost 3 bases and J lost 3; bases outside the gene matches: 6. CDR1 and CDR2 from the germline V gene are WNHNN and SYGVQD (reference sequence). This CDR3 has 15 residues. The CDR3 bases are TGCGCCAGCAGTGAAGGGAGAGCGGGGACAGATACGCAGTATTTT. Translated: CASSEGRAGTDTQYF.

The CDR3 nucleotides read TGTGCCAGCAGCGGGACTAGCGGGGCCTACAATGAGCAGTTCTTC. It codes for CASSGTSGAYNEQFF. J is TRBJ2-1 and V is TRBV27, with 13 bases aligning to TRBD2. This CDR3 is 15 amino acids long. J lost 2 bases, V lost 6 bases, and 1 base had no gene match. Germline CDR1 reads MNHEY; CDR2 reads SMNVEV (reference sequence).